The rows below give T cell receptor beta chains drawn from one sample of a study of T cells in Graves' hyperthyroidism and ophthalmopathy. TCRdb reprocessed the multiplex PCR reads with MiXCR, giving one entry per CDR3 protein. Here the sample spans roughly 380,000 distinct CDR3 sequences, 15% to 20% being singletons. The sequenced material came from blood. The receptors come from a woman between 40 and 50 years old with Graves' ophthalmopathy. Each CDR3 is given with its conserved first and last residue.

TRBV6-5	TRBJ2-7	CASSSDSPYEQYF
TRBV27	TRBJ2-7	CASSPIRGTYEQYF
TRBV20-1	TRBJ1-3	CSANTGGTGNTIYF
TRBV4-1	TRBJ2-7	CASSQVTGGHSYEQYF
TRBV11-2	TRBJ1-1	CASSKKLHAEVRNTEAFF
TRBV2	TRBJ2-1	CASSEISGSYEQFF
TRBV6-1	TRBJ1-1	CASSESGGIEAFF
TRBV6-2/TRBV6-3	TRBJ2-7	CASSYKFSASGSSYEQYF
TRBV2	TRBJ1-1	CASSMRNTEAFF
TRBV27	TRBJ2-7	CASSPTGTSGGIDEQYF
TRBV12-3/TRBV12-4	TRBJ1-5	CASSTIQGYQPQHF
TRBV6-1	TRBJ1-1	CASRQGNTEAFF
TRBV19	TRBJ2-5	CASSSPQGLGIETQYF
TRBV6-4	TRBJ1-1	CASTRGGKGDTEAFF
TRBV12-3/TRBV12-4	TRBJ1-1	CASSLTGRQDEAFF
TRBV30	TRBJ2-7	CAWSVINEQYF
TRBV7-2	TRBJ2-7	CASSLGRDPYEQYF
TRBV7-3	TRBJ1-1	CASSLVGTGMNTEAFF
TRBV29-1	TRBJ2-5	CSVRAEGGKETQYF
TRBV6-1	TRBJ1-6	CASSGTGDNSPLHF
TRBV6-1	TRBJ2-2	CASSDRGSFTGELFF
TRBV30	TRBJ1-2	CAWSVGEGRDGYTF
TRBV27	TRBJ1-5	CASRTTKKGDYQPQHF